This TCR beta chain was profiled in a study of T-cell reconstitution after alpha-beta-depleted transplantation in children. This clonotype occurred many times. Using unique molecular identifiers, the investigators prepared the TCRbeta library. TCRdb re-called the PCR reads with MiXCR, one entry per CDR3 protein. The repertoire includes tens of thousands of distinct CDR3 sequences, around 5.9% of them detected once, and about 33% sits in the top ten. V lost 0 bases and J 8 bases, leaving 12 bases between the germline ends. Looked up from germline, CDR1 is SGHRS and CDR2 is YFSETQ. The CDR3 contains 15 residues.

This chain links TRBV5-1 with TRBJ1-6, with D perhaps matching TRBD1 (6 bases). The TCR comes from a female patient between 2 and 10 years old who had a stem cell transplant for aplastic anemia, so the T cells may come from the graft donor. Here the sequenced sample was PBMCs, mostly from graft donor cells, taken 60 days after TCRalphabeta/CD19-depleted stem cell transplant. The CDR3 DNA sequence: TGCGCCAGCAGCTTGGACCGGGACACATATTCACCCCTCCACTTT. Protein sequence: CASSLDRDTYSPLHF. The variable domain in full, completed from reference TRBV5-1 and TRBJ1-6, reads KAGVTQTPRYLIKTRGQQVTLSCSPISGHRSVSWYQQTPGQGLQFLFEYFSETQRNKGNFPGRFSGRQFSNSRSEMNVSTLELGDSALYLCASSLDRDTYSPLHFGNGTRLTVT.